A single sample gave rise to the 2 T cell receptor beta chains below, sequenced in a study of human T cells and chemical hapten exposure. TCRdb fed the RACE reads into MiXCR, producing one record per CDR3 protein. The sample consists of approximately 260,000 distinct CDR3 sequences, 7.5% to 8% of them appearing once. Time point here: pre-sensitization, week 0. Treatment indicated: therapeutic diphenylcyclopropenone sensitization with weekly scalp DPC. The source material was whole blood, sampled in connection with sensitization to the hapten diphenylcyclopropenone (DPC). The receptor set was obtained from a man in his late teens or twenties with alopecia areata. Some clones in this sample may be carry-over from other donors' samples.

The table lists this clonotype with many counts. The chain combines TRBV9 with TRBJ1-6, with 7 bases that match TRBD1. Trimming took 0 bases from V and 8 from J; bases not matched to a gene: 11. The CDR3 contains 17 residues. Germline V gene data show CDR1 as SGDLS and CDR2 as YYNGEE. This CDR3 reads CASSVASDRVGDSPLHF. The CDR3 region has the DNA TGTGCCAGCAGCGTAGCTAGTGACAGGGTGGGAGATTCACCCCTCCACTTT.

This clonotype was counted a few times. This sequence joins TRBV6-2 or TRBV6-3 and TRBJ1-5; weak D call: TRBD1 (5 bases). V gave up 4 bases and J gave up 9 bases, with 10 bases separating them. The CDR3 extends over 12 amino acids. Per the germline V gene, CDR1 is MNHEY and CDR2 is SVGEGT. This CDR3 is CASSSNRRPQHF. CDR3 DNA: TGTGCCAGCAGTTCGAACAGGCGGCCCCAGCATTTT.